This is a list of T cell receptor beta chains from one sample in a study of CDR3 diversity in severe acne. TCRdb itself ran the PCR reads through MiXCR, one entry per CDR3 protein. The data contain about 90,000 distinct CDR3 sequences, over 45% of them singletons. Sequencing was carried out using blood. The receptors derive from a male donor in good health, serving as a control. The CDR3 runs from the conserved cysteine through the conserved F or W. A D gene is named only where the DNA matches it firmly. The listing skips clone size in some rows; elsewhere it reads once, few, many or a size class.

size: once; D: -; V: TRBV15; J: TRBJ2-5; CDR3: CATSRSRWDQYF; DNA: TGTGCCACCAGCAGATCCCGGTGGGACCAGTATTTC
size: -; D: -; V: TRBV5-1; J: TRBJ2-1; CDR3: CASSYPGRSMNTEQFF; DNA: TGCGCCAGCAGCTACCCGGGCAGGTCTATGAACACTGAGCAGTTCTTC
size: -; D: -; V: TRBV2; J: TRBJ1-2; CDR3: CASRGTQVTF; DNA: TGTGCCAGCAGAGGTACACAGGTCACCTTC
size: -; D: TRBD2; V: TRBV10-1; J: TRBJ2-7; CDR3: CASSGLAGSYEQYF; DNA: TGCGCCAGCAGTGGACTAGCGGGGTCCTACGAGCAGTACTTC
size: -; D: -; V: TRBV9; J: TRBJ2-7; CDR3: CASSVASAGGSSYEQYF; DNA: TGTGCCAGCAGCGTAGCCAGTGCTGGGGGGAGCTCCTACGAGCAGTACTTC
size: -; D: -; V: TRBV9; J: TRBJ1-1; CDR3: CASSTGQNTEAFF; DNA: TGTGCCAGCAGCACAGGACAGAACACTGAAGCTTTCTTT
size: -; D: TRBD1; V: TRBV12-3/TRBV12-4; J: TRBJ1-3; CDR3: CASSFTGQGAIYTIYF; DNA: TGTGCCAGCAGTTTCACCGGACAGGGGGCTATATACACCATATATTTT
size: -; D: -; V: TRBV7-9; J: TRBJ1-6; CDR3: CASSRDLSPSPGLHF; DNA: TGTGCCAGCAGCCGGGACCTTTCACCGTCGCCGGGCCTCCACTTT
size: -; D: TRBD2; V: TRBV7-9; J: TRBJ2-1; CDR3: CASSLGRSGRASNEQFF; DNA: TGTGCCAGCAGCTTAGGACGGAGCGGGAGGGCCAGCAATGAGCAGTTCTTC
size: many; D: -; V: TRBV7-6; J: TRBJ2-1; CDR3: CASSTGIYNEQFF; DNA: TGTGCCAGCAGCACCGGGATCTACAATGAGCAGTTCTTC
size: -; D: TRBD1; V: TRBV2; J: TRBJ2-5; CDR3: CASRQGWETQYF; DNA: TGTGCCAGTCGACAGGGTTGGGAGACCCAGTACTTC
size: -; D: TRBD1; V: TRBV5-6; J: TRBJ2-7; CDR3: CASSHGQGTYEQYF; DNA: TGTGCCAGCAGCCATGGACAGGGTACCTACGAGCAGTACTTC
size: -; D: -; V: TRBV2; J: TRBJ1-2; CDR3: CASSVIYGYTF; DNA: TGTGCCAGCAGTGTTATTTATGGCTACACCTTC
size: -; D: TRBD1; V: TRBV25-1; J: TRBJ2-5; CDR3: CASSETAEGGRETQYF; DNA: TGTGCCAGCAGTGAGACTGCCGAAGGGGGCCGAGAGACCCAGTACTTC
size: many; D: -; V: TRBV11-2; J: TRBJ2-3; CDR3: CASSPSSSTPQYF; DNA: TGTGCCAGCAGCCCGTCCTCTAGCACCCCGCAGTATTTT
size: once; D: TRBD1; V: TRBV18; J: TRBJ2-2; CDR3: CASQDRADGELFF; DNA: TGTGCCAGCCAAGACAGGGCGGACGGGGAGCTGTTTTTT
size: -; D: -; V: TRBV9; J: TRBJ2-5; CDR3: CASSGVGGLEETQYF; DNA: TGTGCCAGTAGTGGTGTAGGGGGTTTGGAGGAGACCCAGTACTTC